Below, one T cell receptor beta chain is given with its context. Assay used: immunoSEQ multiplex PCR; TCRdb lists only in-frame clones, some missing. Altogether around 80,000 clones are present, around 87% being singletons, with the ten largest covering about 1%. Peripheral blood came from all dose cohorts at three timepoints. The sample is drawn from a study of OX40 agonist ivuxolimab in advanced cancers. Study-wide context: The eligibility criteria allowed prior anti-PD-1, anti-PD-L1 or anti-CTLA-4 therapy, and 40% had some.

This specimen was CD4+ or CD8+ T cells sorted from blood, taken in a trial of the OX40 agonist ivuxolimab. The sequence derives from an adult with an advanced solid tumor such as melanoma, head and neck, liver or kidney cancer.

The CDR3 reads CASSLGVGGVYTF. DNA for the CDR3: TGTGCCAGCAGCTTAGGTGTAGGGGGGGTCTACACCTTC. This chain connects TRBV5-6 to TRBJ1-2, with D possibly being TRBD1 (6 bases). Trimming cost V 2 bases and J 10 bases, with 15 bases left between them. This CDR3 region has 13 residues. Germline CDR1 and CDR2: SGHDT and YYEEEE.